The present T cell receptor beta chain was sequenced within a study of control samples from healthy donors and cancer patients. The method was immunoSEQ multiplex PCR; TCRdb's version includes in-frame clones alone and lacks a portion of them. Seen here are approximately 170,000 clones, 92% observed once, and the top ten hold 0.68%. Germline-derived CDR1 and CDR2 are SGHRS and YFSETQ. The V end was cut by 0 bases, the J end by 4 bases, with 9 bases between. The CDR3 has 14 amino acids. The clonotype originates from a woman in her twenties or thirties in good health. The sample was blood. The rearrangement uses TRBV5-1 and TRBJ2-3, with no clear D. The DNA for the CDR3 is TGCGCCAGCAGCTTGGGACGGGCGGCAGATACGCAGTATTTT. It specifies CASSLGRAADTQYF.